The text below deals with one TCR beta chain. Its matching antigen is unknown. Only in-frame clones appear in the TCRdb table, and some are missing; sequencing was by immunoSEQ multiplex PCR. Of over a million clones in the sample, around 75% are singletons; the top ten hold approximately 1.5%. These data originate in a study of shared clonotypes between healthy human individuals. Study observations and caveats: Estimated clonotype richness was generally higher in naive than memory subsets.

The V gene's germline CDR1 is LNHNV and CDR2 YYDKDF (reference sequence). The CDR3 loop spans 15 amino acids. Germline trimming cut 0 bases from V and 5 bases from J; bases unmatched to any gene: 7. The source is a man between 18 and 29 years old in good health. The sample taken for sequencing was memory CD4+ T cells sorted from blood. Subset noted: CD45RA-negative fraction. J is TRBJ2-7 and V is TRBV15; TRBD2 aligns across 7 bases. This chain's CDR3 is CATSRDAAREDEQYF. DNA for the CDR3: TGTGCCACCAGCAGAGACGCCGCCCGGGAGGACGAGCAGTACTTC.